These T cell receptor beta chains were read from a single sample in a study of cytomegalovirus exposure and HLA in healthy donors. Produced via immunoSEQ multiplex PCR; TCRdb's table is partial and in-frame only. In the table there are 170,000 or so clones, under 90% of which are singletons. What was sequenced was PBMCs. These receptors were collected from a man aged 18-30 years in good health and CMV-seronegative. The CDR3 runs from the conserved cysteine through the conserved F or W. Fields, in order: J gene, D gene, V gene, clone size, CDR3 DNA, CDR3 protein. The D gene is left open where the match is weak. Not every row has a clone size; where given, it reads once, few, many or a size class.

J: TRBJ1-4
D: TRBD1
V: TRBV9
size: .
DNA: TGTGCCAGCAGCGGTACAGGGGATGAAAAACTGTTTTTT
CDR3: CASSGTGDEKLFF

J: TRBJ1-6
D: TRBD1
V: TRBV5-4
size: .
DNA: TGTGCCAGCAGCTTGGCCGGACAGGGGGCTGCTTCACCCCTCCACTTT
CDR3: CASSLAGQGAASPLHF

J: TRBJ2-1
D: .
V: TRBV18
size: .
DNA: TGTGCCAGCTCACCGGTGGTGGGAGTACAATATGAGCAGTTCTTC
CDR3: CASSPVVGVQYEQFF

J: TRBJ2-1
D: TRBD1
V: TRBV5-1
size: .
DNA: TGCGCCAGCAGCTGGTGGACAGGGGGGAATGAGCAGTTCTTC
CDR3: CASSWWTGGNEQFF

J: TRBJ2-5
D: TRBD2
V: TRBV29-1
size: .
DNA: TGCAGCGTTCGCTTCGGGGGGGCGCGGGAGACCCAGTACTTC
CDR3: CSVRFGGARETQYF

J: TRBJ2-7
D: .
V: TRBV6-5
size: once
DNA: TGTGCCAGCACCAAGGGGCAAGAGCAGTACTTC
CDR3: CASTKGQEQYF

J: TRBJ2-7
D: TRBD2
V: TRBV10-3
size: .
DNA: TGTGCCATCAGTGACACCGGGGGGGCGTTGATATACGAGCAGTACTTC
CDR3: CAISDTGGALIYEQYF

J: TRBJ1-5
D: TRBD1
V: TRBV23-1
size: .
DNA: TGCGCCAGCACCTTTAGCCCCTCGGGACAGGGAGGTGATCAGCCCCAGCATTTT
CDR3: CASTFSPSGQGGDQPQHF

J: TRBJ1-1
D: TRBD1
V: TRBV9
size: .
DNA: TGTGCCAGCAGCGTCTACGGACAGGACCCTGAAGCTTTCTTT
CDR3: CASSVYGQDPEAFF

J: TRBJ1-4
D: TRBD1
V: TRBV4-3
size: .
DNA: TGCGCCAGCAGCCGTGGACAGGGGCTGTGGGAAAAACTGTTTTTT
CDR3: CASSRGQGLWEKLFF

J: TRBJ2-5
D: .
V: TRBV11-1
size: .
DNA: TGTGCCAGCAGCTTAGTAGGAGTTAGCCAAGAGACCCAGTACTTC
CDR3: CASSLVGVSQETQYF

J: TRBJ2-3
D: .
V: TRBV19
size: once
DNA: TGTGCCAGTAGTATGTCAGGGGGGCACGGCGCAGATACGCAGTATTTT
CDR3: CASSMSGGHGADTQYF

J: TRBJ1-2
D: .
V: TRBV5-1
size: .
DNA: TGCGCCAGCAGCCGTACAGGCCCTCCGGTCGATGGCTACACCTTC
CDR3: CASSRTGPPVDGYTF

J: TRBJ1-2
D: TRBD1
V: TRBV9
size: .
DNA: TGTGCCAGCAGCGTAAAGTCCGGGACAGGGATCTCCGGCTACACCTTC
CDR3: CASSVKSGTGISGYTF

J: TRBJ2-5
D: .
V: TRBV5-1
size: few
DNA: TGCGCCAGCAATGAGCCGGAGGGGACCCAGTACTTC
CDR3: CASNEPEGTQYF

J: TRBJ1-2
D: .
V: TRBV6-5
size: .
DNA: TGTGCCAGCAGTAGCCGGGGGGCGCCTGGCTACACCTTC
CDR3: CASSSRGAPGYTF

J: TRBJ2-6
D: TRBD1
V: TRBV28
size: .
DNA: TGTGCCAGCAGTCCTTCCGGGACAGGGGAAACTGGGGCCAACGTCCTGACTTTC
CDR3: CASSPSGTGETGANVLTF

J: TRBJ2-5
D: .
V: TRBV13
size: .
DNA: TGTGCCAGCAGCTTCAGGGAGACCCAGTACTTC
CDR3: CASSFRETQYF

J: TRBJ2-2
D: .
V: TRBV25-1
size: .
DNA: TGTGCCAGCAGTGCCAAGACACTGAACACCGGGGAGCTGTTTTTT
CDR3: CASSAKTLNTGELFF

J: TRBJ2-7
D: .
V: TRBV4-2
size: .
DNA: TGTGCCAGTAATAGCGGAGGTACCTACGAGCAGTACTTC
CDR3: CASNSGGTYEQYF

J: TRBJ2-2
D: TRBD1
V: TRBV7-2
size: .
DNA: TGTGCCAGCAGCTCGGGACAGGGAACCGGGGAGCTGTTTTTT
CDR3: CASSSGQGTGELFF

J: TRBJ1-6
D: TRBD1
V: TRBV7-3
size: .
DNA: TGTGCCAGCAGAACGACAGGGGGGGACTCACCCCTCCACTTT
CDR3: CASRTTGGDSPLHF

J: TRBJ1-3
D: TRBD1
V: TRBV13
size: .
DNA: TGTGCCAGCAGCTCGCAGACAGGGAGAAGAAACACCATATATTTT
CDR3: CASSSQTGRRNTIYF

J: TRBJ1-6
D: .
V: TRBV19
size: .
DNA: TGTGCCAGTAGCCACACAGAAAATTCACCCCTCCACTTT
CDR3: CASSHTENSPLHF

J: TRBJ1-3
D: TRBD1
V: TRBV6-5
size: .
DNA: TGTGCCAGCAGTGACAGGGGGGCTGGAAACACCATATATTTT
CDR3: CASSDRGAGNTIYF

J: TRBJ2-3
D: TRBD2
V: TRBV5-6
size: .
DNA: TGTGCCAGCAGCGCAGACCTAGCGGGAGCAGATACGCAGTATTTT
CDR3: CASSADLAGADTQYF

J: TRBJ2-5
D: .
V: TRBV29-1
size: once
DNA: TGCAGCGTTGAAGGGACAGTCCGAGAGACCCAGTACTTC
CDR3: CSVEGTVRETQYF

J: TRBJ2-5
D: TRBD1
V: TRBV11-3
size: .
DNA: TGTGCCAGCAGCTCCCTAAGGGTACAGGGGACCCAAGAGACCCAGTACTTC
CDR3: CASSSLRVQGTQETQYF

J: TRBJ1-6
D: .
V: TRBV4-1
size: once
DNA: TGCGCCAGCGGAAGACAGGAAAGCGACTTTAATTCACCCCTCCACTTT
CDR3: CASGRQESDFNSPLHF

J: TRBJ1-1
D: TRBD1
V: TRBV7-2
size: .
DNA: TGTGCCAGCAGCTTAACAGGACAGGTGAACACTGAAGCTTTCTTT
CDR3: CASSLTGQVNTEAFF